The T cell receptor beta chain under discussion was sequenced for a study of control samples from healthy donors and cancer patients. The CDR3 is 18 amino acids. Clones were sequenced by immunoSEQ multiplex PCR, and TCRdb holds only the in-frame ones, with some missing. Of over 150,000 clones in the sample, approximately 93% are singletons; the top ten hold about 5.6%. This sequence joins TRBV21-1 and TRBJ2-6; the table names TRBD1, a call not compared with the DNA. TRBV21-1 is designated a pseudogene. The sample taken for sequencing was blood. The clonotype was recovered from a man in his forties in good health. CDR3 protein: CASSTPGQGLSGANVLTF. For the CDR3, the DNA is TGTGCCAGCAGCACACCGGGACAGGGACTCTCTGGGGCCAACGTCCTGACTTTC.